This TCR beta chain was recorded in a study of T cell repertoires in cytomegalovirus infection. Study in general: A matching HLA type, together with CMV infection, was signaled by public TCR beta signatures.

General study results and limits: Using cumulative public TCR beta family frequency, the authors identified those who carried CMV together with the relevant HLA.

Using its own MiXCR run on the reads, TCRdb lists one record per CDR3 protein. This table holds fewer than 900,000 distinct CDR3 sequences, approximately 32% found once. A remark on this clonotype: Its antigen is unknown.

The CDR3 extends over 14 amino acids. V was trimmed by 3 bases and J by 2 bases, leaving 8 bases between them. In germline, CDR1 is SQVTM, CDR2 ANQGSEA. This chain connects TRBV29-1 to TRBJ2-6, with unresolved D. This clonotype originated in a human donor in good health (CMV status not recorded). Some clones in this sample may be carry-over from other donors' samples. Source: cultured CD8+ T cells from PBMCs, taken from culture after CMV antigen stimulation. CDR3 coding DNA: TGCAGCGTTGAGGTTTCTCCTGGGGCCAACGTCCTGACTTTC. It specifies CSVEVSPGANVLTF.